This TCR beta chain was identified in a study of technical replicates of blood from a few donors. Trimming removed 1 base from V and 7 bases from J; junction bases left unmatched: 6. The CDR3 contains 16 residues. Germline V gene data show CDR1 as SGHRS and CDR2 as YFSETQ. The repertoire was sequenced with immunoSEQ multiplex PCR; TCRdb's copy has only in-frame clones and lacks some. The sample gives 75,000 to 90,000 clones, roughly 96% of which show up once; roughly 0.3% is in the top ten. This chain joins TRBV5-1 and TRBJ2-2; 11 bases are a match to TRBD2. The sample was T cells isolated from PBMCs. This receptor was taken from a human donor in good health. The CDR3 bases are TGCGCCAGCAGCTTGCCACTAGCGGGAGATGGCGGGGAGCTGTTTTTT. It translates to CASSLPLAGDGGELFF.